The text below deals with one T cell receptor beta chain. Its antigen is not known. The source of the sample is a study of molecular identifiers for immune sequencing clone quantification. About the research overall: Five portions were made in replicates from RNA of approximately 22,000 or 94,000 naive CD8 cells, and four underwent sequencing.

In the sort, naive CD8 T cells were defined as CD8+CD4-CCR7+CD45RA+. TCRdb re-called the PCR reads through MiXCR, storing one row per CDR3 protein. The sample holds 400,000 to 600,000 distinct CDR3 sequences, around 23% seen once. Study conclusions and caveats: Over 99% of effector molecules, yet under 1% of naive-cell molecules, were held by clones above 20 RNA copies.

The CDR3 totals 15 residues. Losses at the gene ends were 5 bases for V and 5 bases for J; bases not matched to a gene: 4. The germline V gene encodes CDR1 LGHNA and CDR2 YSLEER. The source is a human donor in good health. Some libraries in this study had Jurkat cell RNA spiked in. Sequences were obtained from naive CD8+ T cells from blood, with Jurkat cell RNA spiked in. Subset specified: FACS-sorted CD8+CD4-CCR7+CD45RA+ naive T cells. The V and J genes are TRBV4-3 and TRBJ1-6; 9 bases agree with TRBD1. CDR3 region: CASSGGTGNNSPLHF. CDR3 sequence (DNA): TGCGCCAGCAGCGGAGGGACAGGGAATAATTCACCCCTCCACTTT.